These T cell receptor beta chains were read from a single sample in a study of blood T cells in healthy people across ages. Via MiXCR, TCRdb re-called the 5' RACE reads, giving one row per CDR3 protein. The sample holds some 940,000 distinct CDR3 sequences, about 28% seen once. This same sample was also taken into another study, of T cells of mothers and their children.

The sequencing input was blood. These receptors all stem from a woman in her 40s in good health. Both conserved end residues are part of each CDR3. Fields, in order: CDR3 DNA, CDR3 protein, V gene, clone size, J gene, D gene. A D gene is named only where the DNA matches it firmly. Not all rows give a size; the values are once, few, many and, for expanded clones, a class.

cdr3_nt: TGTGCCAGCAGCCAAGATCGGGTCCTTGAAAAACTGTTTTTT
cdr3_aa: CASSQDRVLEKLFF
v_call: TRBV14
clone_size: few
j_call: TRBJ1-4
d_call: -

cdr3_nt: TGTGCCAGCACCCAACAGGGAGGGGGTAACGAGCAGTACTTC
cdr3_aa: CASTQQGGGNEQYF
v_call: TRBV7-2
clone_size: many
j_call: TRBJ2-7
d_call: -

cdr3_nt: TGTGCCAGCAGTGATTTGGGGGCTGGCGCAGATACGCAGTATTTT
cdr3_aa: CASSDLGAGADTQYF
v_call: TRBV25-1
clone_size: few
j_call: TRBJ2-3
d_call: -

cdr3_nt: TGTGCCAGCAGTTTAGGGTCCGGGACAGGGGCCTACGAGCAGTACTTC
cdr3_aa: CASSLGSGTGAYEQYF
v_call: TRBV28
clone_size: -
j_call: TRBJ2-7
d_call: TRBD1

cdr3_nt: TGTGCCAGCAGCGGCAGGGGGACCTATAATTCACCCCTCCACTTT
cdr3_aa: CASSGRGTYNSPLHF
v_call: TRBV7-2
clone_size: few
j_call: TRBJ1-6
d_call: TRBD1

cdr3_nt: TGTGCCAGCAGGTATACAGGGGTAACTGGAGCTTTCTTT
cdr3_aa: CASRYTGVTGAFF
v_call: TRBV6-5
clone_size: -
j_call: TRBJ1-1
d_call: TRBD1

cdr3_nt: TGTGCCATCAGGGGGGGAGACAGGGATGAAGCTTTCTTT
cdr3_aa: CAIRGGDRDEAFF
v_call: TRBV10-3
clone_size: few
j_call: TRBJ1-1
d_call: TRBD1

cdr3_nt: TGTGCCAGCAGCACCAACAGGGGAGGCAATGAGCAGTTCTTC
cdr3_aa: CASSTNRGGNEQFF
v_call: TRBV11-2
clone_size: few
j_call: TRBJ2-1
d_call: -

cdr3_nt: TGTGCCAGCAGCCAGAAGGAAATAGCGGGGTACTACAATGAGCAGGTCTTC
cdr3_aa: CASSQKEIAGYYNEQVF
v_call: TRBV5-6
clone_size: -
j_call: TRBJ2-1
d_call: TRBD2

cdr3_nt: TGTGCCAGCAGCAGACCCCACCGGGACAGACCGAAGAACACTGAAGCTTTCTTT
cdr3_aa: CASSRPHRDRPKNTEAFF
v_call: TRBV21-1
clone_size: -
j_call: TRBJ1-1
d_call: -

cdr3_nt: TGTGCCAGCACCTCAGGGCAACAGCCCCAGCATTTT
cdr3_aa: CASTSGQQPQHF
v_call: TRBV28
clone_size: -
j_call: TRBJ1-5
d_call: -

cdr3_nt: TGTGCCAGCTCACCTGCGAGAGGACAGGAAAAGCAGTTCTTC
cdr3_aa: CASSPARGQEKQFF
v_call: TRBV18
clone_size: -
j_call: TRBJ2-1
d_call: TRBD1

cdr3_nt: TGTGCCAGCAGCTTAGTGGGCCGGGACACCCTGATCTCTGGGGCCAACGTCCTGACTTTC
cdr3_aa: CASSLVGRDTLISGANVLTF
v_call: TRBV7-9
clone_size: -
j_call: TRBJ2-6
d_call: -

cdr3_nt: TGTGCCAGCAGCTTAGCCCGCCCTGCCAGACAGGCCGTTGAAGCTTTCTTT
cdr3_aa: CASSLARPARQAVEAFF
v_call: TRBV7-9
clone_size: -
j_call: TRBJ1-1
d_call: -

cdr3_nt: TGCGCCAGCAGCTTGGCTGGCACTGGGGCCAACGTCCTGACTTTC
cdr3_aa: CASSLAGTGANVLTF
v_call: TRBV5-1
clone_size: many
j_call: TRBJ2-6
d_call: -

cdr3_nt: TGTGCCAGTAGACAAGGGGCCATCCGCACTGAAGCTTTCTTT
cdr3_aa: CASRQGAIRTEAFF
v_call: TRBV19
clone_size: -
j_call: TRBJ1-1
d_call: -

cdr3_nt: TGTGCCAGCATTCTTAGGACAGGGGGCTACTACGAGCAGTACTTC
cdr3_aa: CASILRTGGYYEQYF
v_call: TRBV2
clone_size: -
j_call: TRBJ2-7
d_call: TRBD1

cdr3_nt: TGCGCCAGCAGCTTCGGGGTATACGAGCAGTACTTC
cdr3_aa: CASSFGVYEQYF
v_call: TRBV5-1
clone_size: many
j_call: TRBJ2-7
d_call: -

cdr3_nt: TGTGCCAGCAGTTACTCCGACCGGGATTACCTACTAGAGCAGTACTTC
cdr3_aa: CASSYSDRDYLLEQYF
v_call: TRBV6-2/TRBV6-3
clone_size: -
j_call: TRBJ2-7
d_call: -

cdr3_nt: TGTGCCAGCAGTGAAGAGGGGTGGGAGACTGAAGCTTTCTTT
cdr3_aa: CASSEEGWETEAFF
v_call: TRBV2
clone_size: few
j_call: TRBJ1-1
d_call: -

cdr3_nt: TGCGCCAGCAGCTTCCCCACAGGACTAAGCACAGATACGCAGTATTTT
cdr3_aa: CASSFPTGLSTDTQYF
v_call: TRBV5-1
clone_size: few
j_call: TRBJ2-3
d_call: -

cdr3_nt: TGCGCCAGCAGCCAGGGTAGCGGGGGGTTATACAATGAGCAGTTCTTC
cdr3_aa: CASSQGSGGLYNEQFF
v_call: TRBV4-3
clone_size: -
j_call: TRBJ2-1
d_call: TRBD2